This T cell receptor (beta chain) emerged from a study of shared clonotypes between healthy human individuals. Repertoires were generated with immunoSEQ multiplex PCR, while TCRdb's copy carries only in-frame clones and drops some. Found here are hundreds of thousands of clones, 75% to 85% of them singletons; the top ten hold approximately 13%. CDR3 length: 14 residues. The V segment lost 2 bases and the J segment 1 base; nucleotides outside the gene matches: 1. The germline V gene encodes CDR1 SQVTM and CDR2 ANQGSEA. This clone was recorded a few times. For genomic DNA, unsorted samples relied on tens of millions of PBMCs.

The sample comprised PBMCs. The rearrangement joins TRBV29-1 to TRBJ2-1; 8 bases are shared with TRBD2. This receptor was taken from a woman aged 35 to 49 in good health. Some clones in this sample may be carry-over from other donors' samples. CDR3 amino acids: CSVETSGSYNEQFF. In DNA form, the CDR3 reads TGCAGCGTTGAAACTAGCGGTTCCTACAATGAGCAGTTCTTC.